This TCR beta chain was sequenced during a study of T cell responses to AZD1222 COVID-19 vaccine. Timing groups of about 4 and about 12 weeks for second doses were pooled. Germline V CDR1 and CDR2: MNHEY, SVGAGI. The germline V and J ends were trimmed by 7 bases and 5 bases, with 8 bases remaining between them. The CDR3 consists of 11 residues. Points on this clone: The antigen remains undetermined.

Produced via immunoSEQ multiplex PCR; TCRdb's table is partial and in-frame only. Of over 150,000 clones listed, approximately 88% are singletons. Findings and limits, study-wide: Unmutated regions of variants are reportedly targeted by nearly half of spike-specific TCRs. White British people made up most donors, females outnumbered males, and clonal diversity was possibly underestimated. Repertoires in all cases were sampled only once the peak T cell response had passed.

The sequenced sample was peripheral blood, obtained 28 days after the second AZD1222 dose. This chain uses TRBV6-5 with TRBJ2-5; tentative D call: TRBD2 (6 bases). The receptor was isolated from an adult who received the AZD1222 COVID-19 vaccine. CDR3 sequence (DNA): TGTGCCAGCAAGGAGGGGGAGACCCAGTACTTC. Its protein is CASKEGETQYF.